These T cell receptor beta chains were read from a single sample in a study of human T cells and chemical hapten exposure. TCRdb processed the RACE reads anew with MiXCR; each CDR3 protein has one entry. This table holds roughly 150,000 distinct CDR3 sequences, approximately 10% found once. The sample in question was whole blood, obtained in connection with sensitization to the hapten diphenylcyclopropenone (DPC). Receptor source: a woman between 50 and 59 years old with alopecia areata. Some clones in this sample may be carry-over from other donors' samples. CDR3s include the opening cysteine and the closing phenylalanine or tryptophan. D genes are given only for firm matches. Rows may omit the clone size; those that give it use once, few, many or a size class.

abundance	d_gene	v_gene	len	j_gene	CDR3aa	CDR3nt
few	NA	TRBV3-1	14	TRBJ2-3	CASSQRTRTDTQYF	TGTGCCAGCAGCCAGAGGACCCGCACAGATACGCAGTATTTT
many	NA	TRBV6-5	12	TRBJ2-2	CASSPLGGELFF	TGTGCCAGCAGCCCCTTGGGCGGGGAGCTGTTTTTT
many	NA	TRBV19	16	TRBJ1-5	CASSIVTAGGNQPQHF	TGTGCCAGTAGTATAGTGACAGCGGGGGGCAATCAGCCCCAGCATTTT
few	NA	TRBV27	15	TRBJ2-7	CASSRPGVGSYEQYF	TGTGCCAGCAGTAGGCCAGGGGTGGGATCCTACGAGCAGTACTTC
NA	NA	TRBV6-1	13	TRBJ1-5	CASSEGHGQPQHF	TGTGCCAGCAGTGAAGGACACGGTCAGCCCCAGCATTTT
few	TRBD1	TRBV18	15	TRBJ1-5	CASSFGTGGNQPQHF	TGTGCCAGCTCATTCGGGACAGGGGGCAATCAGCCCCAGCATTTT
NA	NA	TRBV20-1	13	TRBJ1-1	CSARGDPTAEAFF	TGCAGTGCCAGAGGGGACCCCACAGCTGAAGCTTTCTTT
NA	NA	TRBV19	16	TRBJ1-1	CASTILGPRQNTEAFF	TGTGCCAGTACCATCCTCGGCCCCAGACAGAACACTGAAGCTTTCTTT
NA	TRBD2	TRBV14	17	TRBJ2-1	CASSPPGSGRARNEQFF	TGTGCCAGCAGCCCTCCCGGCAGCGGGAGAGCGCGAAATGAGCAGTTCTTC
NA	NA	TRBV20-1	14	TRBJ2-1	CSVHGSAAYNEQFF	TGCAGTGTGCACGGGAGCGCTGCCTACAATGAGCAGTTCTTC
NA	TRBD1	TRBV20-1	15	TRBJ2-1	CSATRWTGGTNEQFF	TGCAGTGCTACCCGATGGACAGGGGGAACGAATGAGCAGTTCTTC
many	TRBD2	TRBV5-1	16	TRBJ2-1	CASSLLGTSGRDEQFF	TGCGCCAGCAGCTTGTTGGGGACTAGCGGGAGGGATGAGCAGTTCTTC
NA	NA	TRBV20-1	12	TRBJ1-2	CSASGQTYGYTF	TGCAGTGCTAGCGGCCAGACATATGGCTACACCTTC
few	NA	TRBV14	15	TRBJ1-6	CASSQDGGYNSPLHF	TGTGCCAGCAGCCAAGATGGGGGGTATAATTCACCCCTCCACTTT
few	NA	TRBV24-1	16	TRBJ1-5	CATSDTDGGFNQPQHF	TGTGCCACCAGTGACACGGACGGCGGGTTCAATCAGCCCCAGCATTTT
NA	NA	TRBV28	14	TRBJ1-2	CASSLGGPYYGYTF	TGTGCCAGCAGTTTAGGGGGACCCTACTATGGCTACACCTTC
few	TRBD2	TRBV2	14	TRBJ2-1	CASSPGLAGGAQFF	TGTGCCAGCAGCCCAGGACTAGCGGGAGGGGCCCAGTTCTTC
NA	NA	TRBV29-1	14	TRBJ1-3	CSAGSVSSGNTIYF	TGCAGCGCCGGAAGCGTTTCCTCTGGAAACACCATATATTTT
many	NA	TRBV20-1	14	TRBJ1-2	CSAPPPDLNYGYTF	TGCAGTGCTCCTCCGCCCGACCTTAACTATGGCTACACCTTC
many	NA	TRBV7-2	13	TRBJ2-7	CASSLDSAYEQYF	TGTGCCAGCAGCTTAGACAGCGCCTACGAGCAGTACTTC
few	NA	TRBV18	13	TRBJ1-6	CASSPKQNSPLHF	TGTGCCAGCTCACCAAAACAGAATTCACCCCTCCACTTT
NA	NA	TRBV29-1	13	TRBJ1-1	CSVASYANTEAFF	TGCAGCGTTGCCAGCTATGCCAACACTGAAGCTTTCTTT
few	NA	TRBV12-3/TRBV12-4	14	TRBJ2-7	CASSLSLTSYEQYF	TGTGCCAGCAGTTTAAGCCTTACTTCCTACGAGCAGTACTTC
NA	NA	TRBV3-1	12	TRBJ2-7	CASSGGSYEQYF	TGTGCCAGCAGTGGGGGAAGTTACGAGCAGTACTTC
many	TRBD2	TRBV7-9	15	TRBJ2-5	CASSSPGLGKETQYF	TGTGCCAGCAGCTCCCCGGGACTAGGAAAAGAGACCCAGTACTTC
many	NA	TRBV18	16	TRBJ2-1	CASSPEGSFPPNEQFF	TGTGCCAGCTCACCCGAAGGTTCCTTCCCCCCCAATGAGCAGTTCTTC
many	TRBD1	TRBV28	15	TRBJ2-5	CASSFQQGARETQYF	TGTGCCAGCAGTTTTCAACAGGGGGCCAGGGAGACCCAGTACTTC
many	NA	TRBV5-1	14	TRBJ1-2	CASSLGKDGYGYTF	TGCGCCAGCAGCTTGGGGAAGGACGGCTATGGCTACACCTTC
many	TRBD1	TRBV7-9	16	TRBJ1-1	CASSSGTVSMNTEAFF	TGTGCCAGCAGCTCCGGGACAGTCTCTATGAACACTGAAGCTTTCTTT
many	NA	TRBV10-3	15	TRBJ1-5	CAISEDSTSNQPQHF	TGTGCCATCAGTGAGGACAGCACTAGCAATCAGCCCCAGCATTTT
many	NA	TRBV28	17	TRBJ2-1	CASSSLRGNRPGNEQFF	TGTGCCAGCAGTAGCCTCAGAGGGAACCGACCAGGCAATGAGCAGTTCTTC
few	TRBD2	TRBV20-1	16	TRBJ2-7	CSARDPRGAGPYEQYF	TGCAGTGCTAGAGACCCGCGGGGGGCGGGCCCCTACGAGCAGTACTTC
NA	NA	TRBV2	16	TRBJ2-3	CASRGWGSPSTDTQYF	TGTGCCAGCAGAGGATGGGGGTCCCCCAGCACAGATACGCAGTATTTT
few	NA	TRBV7-8	14	TRBJ2-7	CASSLRDPVYEQYF	TGTGCCAGCAGCCTCCGGGACCCTGTCTACGAGCAGTACTTC
many	NA	TRBV29-1	11	TRBJ2-3	CSVEGADTQYF	TGCAGCGTTGAAGGCGCAGATACGCAGTATTTT
few	NA	TRBV18	15	TRBJ1-6	CASSPGSAGSSPLHF	TGTGCCAGCTCACCAGGTTCAGCGGGGAGTTCACCCCTCCACTTT
few	NA	TRBV30	13	TRBJ1-5	CAWSSNSNQPQHF	TGTGCCTGGAGTTCGAATAGCAATCAGCCCCAGCATTTT
many	NA	TRBV11-2	15	TRBJ1-4	CASSRTGSRNEKLFF	TGTGCCAGCAGTCGAACAGGGTCCCGGAATGAAAAACTGTTTTTT
many	TRBD1	TRBV12-3/TRBV12-4	15	TRBJ2-1	CASSIRTGSYNEQFF	TGTGCCAGCAGTATCCGGACAGGTTCCTACAATGAGCAGTTCTTC
NA	NA	TRBV7-3	16	TRBJ2-3	CASSLGSNRGTDTQYF	TGTGCCAGCAGCTTAGGGTCCAATCGGGGCACAGATACGCAGTATTTT
NA	TRBD1	TRBV5-1	15	TRBJ2-6	CASSSQGAGANVLTF	TGCGCCAGCAGCTCCCAGGGGGCTGGGGCCAACGTCCTGACTTTC